One sample yielded the 19 T cell receptor beta chains listed below, sequenced in a study of blood T cell repertoires in COVID-19. TCRdb's copy holds only in-frame clones and misses some; the assay was immunoSEQ multiplex PCR. Altogether around 230,000 clones are present, 80% to 90% being singletons, with the ten largest covering about 4%. The sequenced sample was PBMCs or T cells enriched from blood (not recorded which). Receptor source: a woman aged 40 to 50 with acute COVID-19.

The chain recombines TRBV11-2 with TRBJ2-3; the match to TRBD1 covers 8 bases. The length of the CDR3 is 16 residues. The ends lost 6 bases at V and 5 bases at J; junction bases unmatched: 13. CDR1 and CDR2 (germline): SGHAT, FQNNGV. The DNA for the CDR3 is TGTGCCAGCAGTCGACGGGGCCAGGGGGCGGAAGATACGCAGTATTTT. It encodes CASSRRGQGAEDTQYF.

This clone was seen only once. The rearrangement joins TRBV5-1 to TRBJ2-1; D gene ambiguous. CDR1 is SGHRS and CDR2 is YFSETQ in the germline V gene. The V end lost 2 bases, the J end lost 7 bases, and 10 bases lay between the germline ends. This CDR3 has 13 residues. The CDR3 sequence: CASSFRVGNEQFF. CDR3 bases: TGCGCCAGCAGCTTCCGAGTCGGGAATGAGCAGTTCTTC. Full variable domain (rest looked up from reference TRBV5-1 and TRBJ2-1): KAGVTQTPRYLIKTRGQQVTLSCSPISGHRSVSWYQQTPGQGLQFLFEYFSETQRNKGNFPGRFSGRQFSNSRSEMNVSTLELGDSALYLCASSFRVGNEQFFGPGTRLTVL.

This chain uses TRBV6-5 with TRBJ1-6, with D possibly TRBD1 on 6 matching bases. The CDR3 has 15 residues. Trimming pared 7 bases from V and 1 base from J, leaving 11 bases between. The germline V gene has CDR1 MNHEY and CDR2 SVGAGI. The chain's CDR3 is CASTHTGSYNSPLHF. CDR3 coding DNA: TGTGCCAGCACCCATACAGGGTCCTATAATTCACCCCTCCACTTT.

The V call is TRBV6-1, the J call TRBJ1-2; 8 bases fit TRBD1. CDR3 length: 15 residues. V lost 1 base, J lost 2 bases, and 3 bases stayed unmatched. Looked up from germline, CDR1 is MNHNS and CDR2 is SASEGT. CDR3 sequence reads: CASSEGGQANYGYTF. DNA for the CDR3: TGTGCCAGCAGTGAAGGGGGACAGGCGAACTATGGCTACACCTTC.

The chain uses TRBV7-2 and TRBJ1-2, with D unclear. V lost 6 bases to trimming and J lost 4 bases, with 12 bases between them. The germline V gene encodes CDR1 SGHTA and CDR2 FQGNSA. The CDR3 loop spans 13 amino acids. The CDR3 sequence is CASSELSPYGYTF. As DNA, the CDR3 is TGTGCCAGCAGTGAACTGTCCCCCTATGGCTACACCTTC.

The rearrangement uses TRBV27 and TRBJ1-4; D is ambiguous. Germline V gives CDR1 MNHEY, CDR2 SMNVEV (reference sequence). This CDR3 comprises 15 residues. Trimming pared 2 bases from V and 2 bases from J, leaving 9 bases between. CDR3 coding DNA: TGTGCCAGCAGTTTAATGAGGTTTACTAATGAAAAACTGTTTTTT. This translates into CASSLMRFTNEKLFF.

The chain combines TRBV7-9 with TRBJ2-1, with TRBD2 identical over 16 bases. The CDR3 consists of 17 residues. Trimming removed 5 bases from V and 8 bases from J; junction bases left unmatched: 9. Per germline, CDR1 SEHNR and CDR2 FQNEAQ (reference sequence). In DNA, the CDR3 is TGTGCCAGCAGCCCCGGGACTAGCGGGGGGGTTGGGGATGAGCAGTTCTTC. This sequence encodes CASSPGTSGGVGDEQFF. The full variable domain, completed using reference TRBV7-9 and TRBJ2-1, is DTGVSQNPRHKITKRGQNVTFRCDPISEHNRLYWYRQTLGQGPEFLTYFQNEAQLEKSRLLSDRFSAERPKGSFSTLEIQRTEQGDSAMYLCASSPGTSGGVGDEQFFGPGTRLTVL.

The chain has TRBV14 and TRBJ1-2, with D maybe TRBD1 (6 bases). V dropped 6 bases and J dropped 2 bases, with 13 bases sitting between them. There are 14 residues in the CDR3. CDR1 SGHDN and CDR2 FVKESK come from the germline V gene. The CDR3 sequence is CASSARGSNYGYTF. DNA for the CDR3: TGTGCCAGCAGTGCCAGGGGTTCGAACTATGGCTACACCTTC. Supplemented by reference TRBV14 and TRBJ1-2, the full variable domain reads EAGVTQFPSHSVIEKGQTVTLRCDPISGHDNLYWYRRVMGKEIKFLLHFVKESKQDESGMPNNRFLAERTGGTYSTLKVQPAELEDSGVYFCASSARGSNYGYTFGSGTRLTVV.

This clone was picked up a small number of times. This chain connects TRBV10-3 to TRBJ1-1; D possibly corresponds to TRBD1 (6 bases). V was pared by 8 bases and J by 0 bases, with 10 bases between. Germline loops: CDR1 ENHRY, CDR2 SYGVKD. This CDR3 comprises 13 residues. CDR3 nucleotides: TGTGCCATCGGACAGAGCATGAACACTGAAGCTTTCTTT. Its translation is CAIGQSMNTEAFF.

The chain carries TRBV25-1 and TRBJ2-7; maybe TRBD1 (6 bases). The CDR3 length is 13 residues. Deletions cut 3 bases from V and 5 bases from J, with 11 bases between. The V gene's germline CDR1 is MGHDK and CDR2 SYGVNS. In DNA form, the CDR3 reads TGTGCCAGCAGTGAGACACAGGGCGACGAGCAGTACTTC. Translating gives CASSETQGDEQYF.

J is TRBJ2-7 and V is TRBV6-2 or TRBV6-3; D is unresolved. In germline, CDR1 is MNHEY, CDR2 SVGEGT. Trimming stripped 3 bases from V and 5 bases from J, with 5 bases between. CDR3 size: 11 residues. The DNA of the CDR3 is TGTGCCAGCAGTTATTCCAACGAGCAGTACTTC. It codes for CASSYSNEQYF.

This clone has only one observation. The chain links TRBV5-1 to TRBJ1-3; possible D gene TRBD1, 6 bases. This CDR3 is 17 amino acids long. The germline V gene has CDR1 SGHRS and CDR2 YFSETQ. Trimming took off 0 bases at V and 0 bases at J, with 13 bases between the two ends. In DNA, the CDR3 is TGCGCCAGCAGCTTGGAGCGGGGGGCCGTCTCTGGAAACACCATATATTTT. This encodes CASSLERGAVSGNTIYF.

The gene calls are TRBV2 and TRBJ2-4; possibly TRBD2 for D (6 bases). V lost 3 bases and J 8 bases, leaving 11 bases between the germline ends. Germline CDR1 is SNHLY and CDR2 is FYNNEI. CDR3 length equals 13 residues. CDR3 region: CASSDGEADIQYF. The CDR3 DNA reads as TGTGCCAGCAGTGACGGGGAGGCGGACATTCAGTACTTC.

Written as DNA, the CDR3 is TGTGCCAGTAGTATACAGTTTGCAGGGGACGGCTATGGCTACACCTTC. Amino acid sequence: CASSIQFAGDGYGYTF. This chain links TRBV19 with TRBJ1-2; the D gene is possibly TRBD1 (6 bases). The CDR3 covers 16 residues. Germline V gives CDR1 LNHDA, CDR2 SQIVND (reference sequence). V shed 2 bases and J shed 4 bases, with 17 bases lying between them.

The chain joins TRBV4-1 to TRBJ1-1; TRBD1 agrees at 7 bases. Germline trimming cut 3 bases from V and 6 bases from J; bases unmatched to any gene: 7. CDR1 is MGHRA and CDR2 is YSYEKL in the germline V gene. This CDR3 contains 14 residues. This CDR3 reads CASSQSGGLSEAFF. The DNA of the CDR3 is TGCGCCAGCAGCCAGTCAGGGGGATTGTCTGAAGCTTTCTTT.

The rearrangement uses TRBV4-3 and TRBJ1-2; TRBD1 might be the D (6 bases). The CDR3 is 16 amino acids. V dropped 0 bases and J dropped 8 bases, with 19 bases sitting between them. The germline gives CDR1 LGHNA, CDR2 YSLEER. The DNA for the CDR3 is TGCGCCAGCAGCCAAGAAGGACGGGAATCGGGGGGCGGCTACACCTTC. Amino acid sequence: CASSQEGRESGGGYTF.

This rearrangement joins TRBV6-5 to TRBJ1-2, with D possibly matching TRBD1 (6 bases). The CDR3 consists of 14 residues. CDR1 and CDR2 (germline): MNHEY, SVGAGI. Between the trimmed V and J ends, which lost 0 bases and 6 bases, there was a span of 11 bases. CDR3 in amino acids: CASSYSKGVHGYTF. CDR3 DNA: TGTGCCAGCAGTTACTCGAAGGGGGTGCATGGCTACACCTTC.

This clone appeared once. The chain carries TRBV6-4 and TRBJ1-1, with a tentative D call TRBD1 (5 bases). This CDR3 has 12 residues. Trimming cost V 1 base and J 10 bases, with 10 bases left between them. Per germline, CDR1 MRHNA and CDR2 SNTAGT. CDR3 coding DNA: TGTGCCAGCAGTGACTTTTTAGGGGTAGCTTTCTTT. Protein product: CASSDFLGVAFF.

This clone has only one observation. The CDR3 region has the DNA TGTGCCAGCAGCCCCTCCGCGCCCGTGGGCGCGGGCTACACCTTC. This encodes CASSPSAPVGAGYTF. V gene TRBV7-9 combines with J gene TRBJ1-2; D ambiguous. The ends were cut back, 5 bases at V and 8 bases at J, with 21 bases in the middle. The CDR3 runs 15 residues. Germline lookup yields CDR1 SEHNR and CDR2 FQNEAQ (reference sequence).